Included here is one T cell receptor beta chain sequence, with context. What it recognizes is unknown. Clones were sequenced by immunoSEQ multiplex PCR, and TCRdb holds only the in-frame ones, with some missing. The table records about 2.3 million clones, around 92% of them present only once. The record originates from a study of shared clonotypes between healthy human individuals. Turning to the study itself: Every donor yielded three CD4 naive, three CD4 memory, two CD8 naive and one CD8 memory plate.

Study-wide results and caveats: Sample collection involved blood only; tissue repertoires are likely different. The expectation was that sequencing depth would affect clonotype sharing among donors. Generation probability values for non-shared clonotypes were lower than those for clonotypes shared by all four donors.

This CDR3 spans 13 amino acids. Trimming left V 2 bases short and J 8 bases short, with 15 bases between. Germline CDR1 is GTSNPN and CDR2 is SVGIG (reference sequence). This sequence joins TRBV30 and TRBJ1-2, with D unclear. The receptor was isolated from a man between 18 and 35 years old in good health. Some clones in this sample may be carry-over from other donors' samples. The sequencing input was naive CD4+ T cells from PBMCs. Subset here: CD45RA+ positively selected. CDR3 sequence (DNA): TGTGCCTGGAGTACCGACGAGGCCTTGGGCTACACCTTC. Translated, it gives CAWSTDEALGYTF.